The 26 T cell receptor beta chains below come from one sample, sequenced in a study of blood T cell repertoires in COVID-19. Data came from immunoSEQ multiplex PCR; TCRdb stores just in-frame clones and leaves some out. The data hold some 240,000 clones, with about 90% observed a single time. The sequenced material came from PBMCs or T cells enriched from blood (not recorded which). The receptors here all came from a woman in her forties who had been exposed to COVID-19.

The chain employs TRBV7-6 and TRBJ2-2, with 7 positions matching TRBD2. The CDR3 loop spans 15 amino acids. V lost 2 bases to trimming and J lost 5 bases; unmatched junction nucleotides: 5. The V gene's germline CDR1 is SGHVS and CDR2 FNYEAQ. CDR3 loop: CASSLPWGGTGELFF. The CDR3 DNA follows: TGTGCCAGCAGCTTACCGTGGGGGGGAACCGGGGAGCTGTTTTTT.

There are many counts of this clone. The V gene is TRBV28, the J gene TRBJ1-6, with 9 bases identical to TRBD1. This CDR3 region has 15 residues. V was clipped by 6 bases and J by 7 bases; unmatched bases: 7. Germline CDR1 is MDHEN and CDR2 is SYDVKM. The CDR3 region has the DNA TGTGCCAGCAGGAAGTGGACAGGGGTCAATTCACCCCTCCACTTT. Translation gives CASRKWTGVNSPLHF.

Here the CDR3 reads CASGDRGRNEQYF. CDR3 sequence (DNA): TGTGCCAGCGGCGACAGGGGGCGAAACGAGCAGTACTTC. The chain uses TRBV6-5 and TRBJ2-7, with 10 bases matching TRBD1. The CDR3 is 13 residues long. Germline V lookup: CDR1 MNHEY, CDR2 SVGAGI. The ends lost 8 bases at V and 5 bases at J; junction bases unmatched: 6.

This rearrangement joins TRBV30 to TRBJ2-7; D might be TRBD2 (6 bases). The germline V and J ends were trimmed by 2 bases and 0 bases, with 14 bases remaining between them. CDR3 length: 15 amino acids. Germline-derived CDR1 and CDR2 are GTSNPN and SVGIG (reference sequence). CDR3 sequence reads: CAWSTTRGRSYEQYF. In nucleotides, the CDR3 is TGTGCCTGGAGTACGACGCGGGGCCGCTCCTACGAGCAGTACTTC.

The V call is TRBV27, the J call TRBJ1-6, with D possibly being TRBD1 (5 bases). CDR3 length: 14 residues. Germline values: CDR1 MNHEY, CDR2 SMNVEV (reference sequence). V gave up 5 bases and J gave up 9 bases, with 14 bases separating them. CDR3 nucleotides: TGTGCCAGCAGTAGGGCAGGGTCGGCTTCACCCCTCCACTTT. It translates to CASSRAGSASPLHF.

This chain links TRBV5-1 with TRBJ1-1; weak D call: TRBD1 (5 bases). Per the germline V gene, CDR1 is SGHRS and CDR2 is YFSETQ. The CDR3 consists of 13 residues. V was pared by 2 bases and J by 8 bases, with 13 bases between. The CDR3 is CASSLFQGQEAFF. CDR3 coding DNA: TGCGCCAGCAGCTTATTTCAGGGCCAGGAAGCTTTCTTT.

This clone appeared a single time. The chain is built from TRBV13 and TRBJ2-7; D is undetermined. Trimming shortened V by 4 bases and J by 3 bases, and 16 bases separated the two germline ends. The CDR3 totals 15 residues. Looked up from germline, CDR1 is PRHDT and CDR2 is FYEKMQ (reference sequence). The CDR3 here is CASSSTILHGYEQYF. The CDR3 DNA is TGTGCCAGCAGCTCCACCATATTACATGGCTACGAGCAGTACTTC.

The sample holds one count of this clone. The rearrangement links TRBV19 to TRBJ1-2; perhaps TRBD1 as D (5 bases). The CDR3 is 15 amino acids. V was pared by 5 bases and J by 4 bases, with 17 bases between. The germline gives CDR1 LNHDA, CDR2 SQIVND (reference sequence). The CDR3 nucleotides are TGTGCCAGTAGTCCCCGCCAGGTTAGGGGCTATGGCTACACCTTC. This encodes CASSPRQVRGYGYTF.

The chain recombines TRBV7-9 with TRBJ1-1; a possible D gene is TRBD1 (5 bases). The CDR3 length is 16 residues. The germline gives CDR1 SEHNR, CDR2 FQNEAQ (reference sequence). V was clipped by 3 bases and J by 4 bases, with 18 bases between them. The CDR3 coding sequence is TGTGCCAGCAGCTTGACGGAGTGGGGCGAGAGCACTGAAGCTTTCTTT. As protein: CASSLTEWGESTEAFF.

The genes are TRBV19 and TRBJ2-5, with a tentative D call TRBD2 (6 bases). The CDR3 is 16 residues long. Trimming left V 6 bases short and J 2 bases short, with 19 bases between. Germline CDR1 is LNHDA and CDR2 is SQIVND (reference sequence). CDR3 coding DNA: TGTGCCAGTAGCCATGACGGGGGAGGAACGCAAGAGACCCAGTACTTC. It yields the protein CASSHDGGGTQETQYF.

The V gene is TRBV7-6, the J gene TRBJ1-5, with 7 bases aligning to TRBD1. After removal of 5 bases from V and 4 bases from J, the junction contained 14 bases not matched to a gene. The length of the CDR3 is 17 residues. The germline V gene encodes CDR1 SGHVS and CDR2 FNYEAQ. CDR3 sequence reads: CASSVRDSPLRNQPQHF. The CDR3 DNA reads TGTGCCAGCAGCGTCCGGGACAGTCCTCTAAGGAATCAGCCCCAGCATTTT.

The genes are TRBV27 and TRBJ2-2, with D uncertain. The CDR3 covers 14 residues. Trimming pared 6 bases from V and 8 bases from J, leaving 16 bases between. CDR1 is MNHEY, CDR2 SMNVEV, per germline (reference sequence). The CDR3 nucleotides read TGTGCCAGCAGGCGCGCAGGCTCTTTTGGGGAGCTGTTTTTT. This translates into CASRRAGSFGELFF.

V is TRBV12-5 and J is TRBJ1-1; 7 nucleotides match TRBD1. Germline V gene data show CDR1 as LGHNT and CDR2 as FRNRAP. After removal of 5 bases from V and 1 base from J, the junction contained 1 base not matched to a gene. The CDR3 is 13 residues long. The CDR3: CASGDRANTEAFF. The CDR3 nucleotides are TGTGCTAGTGGTGACAGGGCGAACACTGAAGCTTTCTTT.

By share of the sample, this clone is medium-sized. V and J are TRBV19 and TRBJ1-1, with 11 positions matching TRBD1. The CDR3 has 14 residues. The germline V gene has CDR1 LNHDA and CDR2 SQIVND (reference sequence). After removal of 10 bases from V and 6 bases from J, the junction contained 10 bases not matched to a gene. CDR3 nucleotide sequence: TGTGCCACAAGGACAGGGGGCGGTGTGGCTGAAGCTTTCTTT. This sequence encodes CATRTGGGVAEAFF.

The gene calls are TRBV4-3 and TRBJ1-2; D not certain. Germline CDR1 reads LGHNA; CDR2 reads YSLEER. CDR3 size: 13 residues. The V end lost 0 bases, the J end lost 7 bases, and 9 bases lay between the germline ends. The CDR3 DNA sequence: TGCGCCAGCAGCCAAGAATTTTGGAGTGGCTACACCTTC. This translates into CASSQEFWSGYTF.

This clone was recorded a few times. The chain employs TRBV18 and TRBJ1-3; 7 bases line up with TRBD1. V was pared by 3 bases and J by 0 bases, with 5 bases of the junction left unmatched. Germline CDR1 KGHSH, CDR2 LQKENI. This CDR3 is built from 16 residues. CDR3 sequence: CASSPQTGISGNTIYF. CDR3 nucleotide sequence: TGTGCCAGCTCACCCCAGACAGGGATCTCTGGAAACACCATATATTTT.

The CDR3, as DNA: TGTGCCACCAGTGATTCGGCGGGGTTACAGCCCCAGCATTTT. Protein: CATSDSAGLQPQHF. V gene TRBV24-1 combines with J gene TRBJ1-5, with unresolved D. Germline V gene sequence: CDR1 KGHDR, CDR2 SFDVKD. Deletions cut 2 bases from V and 7 bases from J, with 11 bases between. The CDR3 contains 14 residues.

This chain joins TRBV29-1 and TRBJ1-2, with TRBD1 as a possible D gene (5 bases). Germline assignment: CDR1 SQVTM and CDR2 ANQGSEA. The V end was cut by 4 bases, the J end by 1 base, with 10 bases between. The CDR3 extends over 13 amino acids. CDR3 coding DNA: TGCAGCGTTGGGACACCGAGTAACTATGGCTACACCTTC. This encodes CSVGTPSNYGYTF.

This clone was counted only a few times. For the CDR3, the DNA is TGTGCCAGCTCATTAGCCACCTCAAATCAGCCCCAGCATTTT. This encodes CASSLATSNQPQHF. The chain carries TRBV18 and TRBJ1-5; no reliable D call. This CDR3 comprises 14 residues. Deletions cut 5 bases from V and 4 bases from J, with 12 bases between. CDR1 is KGHSH and CDR2 is LQKENI in the germline V gene.

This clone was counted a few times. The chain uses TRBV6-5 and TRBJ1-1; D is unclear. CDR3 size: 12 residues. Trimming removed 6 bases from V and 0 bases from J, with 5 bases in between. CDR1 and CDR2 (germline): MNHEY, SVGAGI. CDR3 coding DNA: TGTGCCAGCAGCTTAGTGAACACTGAAGCTTTCTTT. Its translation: CASSLVNTEAFF.

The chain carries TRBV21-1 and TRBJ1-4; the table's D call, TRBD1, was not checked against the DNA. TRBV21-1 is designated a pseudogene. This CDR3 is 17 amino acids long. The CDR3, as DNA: TGTGCCAGCAGCTCCCGACGGCTGACAGGGGGCGATGAAAAACTGTTTTTT. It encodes CASSSRRLTGGDEKLFF.

The CDR3 loop reads CASSYQRGGQETQYF. For the CDR3, the DNA is TGTGCCAGCAGTTACCAGCGGGGGGGTCAAGAGACCCAGTACTTC. The V gene is TRBV6-6, the J gene TRBJ2-5, with 10 bases matching TRBD2. Trimming cost V 2 bases and J 2 bases; bases outside gene matches: 2. CDR3 size: 15 residues. The germline V gene has CDR1 MNHNY and CDR2 SVGAGI (reference sequence).

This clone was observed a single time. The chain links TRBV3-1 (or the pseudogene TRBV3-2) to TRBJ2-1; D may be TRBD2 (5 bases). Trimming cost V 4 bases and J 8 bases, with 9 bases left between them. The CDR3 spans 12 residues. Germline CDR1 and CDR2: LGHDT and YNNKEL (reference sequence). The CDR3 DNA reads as TGTGCCAGCAGCCTCATCGGGGATGAGCAGTTCTTC. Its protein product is CASSLIGDEQFF.

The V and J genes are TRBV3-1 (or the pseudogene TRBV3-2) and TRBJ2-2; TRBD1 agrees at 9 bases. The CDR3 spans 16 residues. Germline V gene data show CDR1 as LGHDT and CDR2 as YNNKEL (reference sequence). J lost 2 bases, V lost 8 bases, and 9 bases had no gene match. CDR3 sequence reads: CASGYRDRENTGELFF. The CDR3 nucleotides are TGTGCCAGCGGTTACCGGGACAGGGAAAACACCGGGGAGCTGTTTTTT.

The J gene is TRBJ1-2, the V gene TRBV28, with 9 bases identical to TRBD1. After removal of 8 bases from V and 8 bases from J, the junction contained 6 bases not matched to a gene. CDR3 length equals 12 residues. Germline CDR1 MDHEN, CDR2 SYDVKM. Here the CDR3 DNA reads TGTGCCAGCCGCCCCGACAGGGGGGGCTACACCTTC. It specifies CASRPDRGGYTF.

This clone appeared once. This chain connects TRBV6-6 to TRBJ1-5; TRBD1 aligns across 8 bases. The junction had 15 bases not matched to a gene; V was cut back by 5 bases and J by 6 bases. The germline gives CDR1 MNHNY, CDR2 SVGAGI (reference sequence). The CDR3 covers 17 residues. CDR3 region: CASSPRQGARSRQPQHF. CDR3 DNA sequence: TGTGCCAGCAGTCCACGCCAGGGGGCGCGGTCACGTCAGCCCCAGCATTTT.